This T cell receptor beta chain was sequenced for a study of beta chain features in type 1 diabetes. Reverse transcribing all isolated RNA meant expressed TCRB transcripts were sequenced. Here immunoSEQ multiplex PCR was the method, and the copy in TCRdb shows in-frame clones only, minus some. The table has about 290,000 clones, about 8% seen once. In total, each donor contributed a single heparinised blood draw that averaged around 120 mL. The germline V and J ends were trimmed by 0 bases and 7 bases, with 10 bases remaining between them. The CDR3 totals 14 residues. Germline V CDR1 and CDR2: SNHLY, FYNNEI.

Source material: central memory CD4+ T cells from blood. The receptor's source is a woman aged 18-29 years in good health. This rearrangement joins TRBV2 to TRBJ1-5; D call uncertain. This CDR3 is CASSEAGLGQPQHF. DNA of the CDR3: TGTGCCAGCAGTGAAGCAGGGTTGGGGCAGCCCCAGCATTTT.